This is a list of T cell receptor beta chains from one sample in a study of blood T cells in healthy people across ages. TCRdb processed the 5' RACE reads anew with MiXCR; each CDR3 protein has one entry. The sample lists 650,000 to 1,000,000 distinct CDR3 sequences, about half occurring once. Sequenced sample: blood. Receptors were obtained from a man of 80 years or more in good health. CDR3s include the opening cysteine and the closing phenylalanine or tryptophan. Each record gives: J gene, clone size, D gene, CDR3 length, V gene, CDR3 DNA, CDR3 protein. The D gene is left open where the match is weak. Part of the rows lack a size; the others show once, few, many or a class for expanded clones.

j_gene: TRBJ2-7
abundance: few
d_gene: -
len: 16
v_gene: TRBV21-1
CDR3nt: TGTGCCAGCAGCAAGGGACAGCTATACAGCTCCTACGAGCAGTACTTC
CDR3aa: CASSKGQLYSSYEQYF

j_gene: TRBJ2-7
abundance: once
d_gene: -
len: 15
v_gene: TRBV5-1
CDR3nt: TGCGCCAGCAGACGAGGCCGGGACTCCCAGACCGAGCAGTACTTC
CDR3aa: CASRRGRDSQTEQYF

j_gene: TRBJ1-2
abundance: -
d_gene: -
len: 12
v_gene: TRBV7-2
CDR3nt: TGTGCCAGCAGCCCAACAGGGTTTGGCCACACCTTC
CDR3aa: CASSPTGFGHTF

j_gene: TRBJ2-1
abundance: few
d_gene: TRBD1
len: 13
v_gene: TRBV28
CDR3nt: TGTGCCAGCAGTCCGCCGGACAGGGGCGCGCAGTTCTTC
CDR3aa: CASSPPDRGAQFF

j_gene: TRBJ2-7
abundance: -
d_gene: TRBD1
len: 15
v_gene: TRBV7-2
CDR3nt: TGTGCCAGCAACTTAGACGGACAGGGGTGGTACGAGCAGTACTTC
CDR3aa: CASNLDGQGWYEQYF

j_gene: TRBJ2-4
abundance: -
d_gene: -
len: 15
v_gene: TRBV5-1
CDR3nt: TGCGCCAGCAGCTTGGAGGGCGGGGGCCAAAACATTCAGTACTTC
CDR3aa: CASSLEGGGQNIQYF

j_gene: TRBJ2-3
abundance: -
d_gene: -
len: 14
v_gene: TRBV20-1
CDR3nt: TGCAGTGCTAGAGTTTCGGGTCCTTCAGATACGCAGTATTTT
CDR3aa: CSARVSGPSDTQYF

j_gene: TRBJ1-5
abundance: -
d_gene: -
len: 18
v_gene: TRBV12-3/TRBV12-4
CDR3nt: TGTGCCAGCAGCCAACGGGACACCGTCAGGTATAGCAATCAGCCCCAGCATTTT
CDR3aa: CASSQRDTVRYSNQPQHF

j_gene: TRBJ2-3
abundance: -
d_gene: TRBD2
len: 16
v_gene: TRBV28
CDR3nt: TGTGCCAGCAGACCTGGGACTAGCGGGGACACAGATACGCAGTATTTT
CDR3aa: CASRPGTSGDTDTQYF

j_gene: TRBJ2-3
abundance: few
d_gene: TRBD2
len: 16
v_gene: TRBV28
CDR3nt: TGTGCCAGCAGCGGGAAAGGCGGGGGAGTCACAGATACGCAGTATTTT
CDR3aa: CASSGKGGGVTDTQYF

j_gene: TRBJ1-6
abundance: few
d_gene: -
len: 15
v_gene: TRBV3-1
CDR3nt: TGTGCCAGCAGCCAAGATTCGGGGGGTCGTTCACCCCTCCACTTT
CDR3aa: CASSQDSGGRSPLHF

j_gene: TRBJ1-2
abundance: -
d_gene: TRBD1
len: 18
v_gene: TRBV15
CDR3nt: TGTGCCACCAGCCGTACTTTACCGGGACAGGGGGTTAACTATGGCTACACCTTC
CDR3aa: CATSRTLPGQGVNYGYTF

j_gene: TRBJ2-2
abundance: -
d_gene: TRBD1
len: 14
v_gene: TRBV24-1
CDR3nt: TGTGCCACCAGTGCTCGGGGACAGACCGGGGAGCTGTTTTTT
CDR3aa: CATSARGQTGELFF

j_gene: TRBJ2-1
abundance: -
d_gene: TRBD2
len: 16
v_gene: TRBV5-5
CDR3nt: TGTGCCAGCAGCTTGTCCACGGGAGGGGGTTACAATGAGCAGTTCTTC
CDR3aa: CASSLSTGGGYNEQFF

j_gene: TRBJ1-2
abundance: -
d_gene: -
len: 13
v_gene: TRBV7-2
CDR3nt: TGTGCCAGCAGCTTAGTCAACAGTAGGGGCAACACCTTC
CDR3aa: CASSLVNSRGNTF

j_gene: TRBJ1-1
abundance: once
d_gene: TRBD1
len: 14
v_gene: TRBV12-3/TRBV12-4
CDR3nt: TGTGCCAGCAGTAGACAGGGGTCTTCCGGTGAAGCTTTCTTT
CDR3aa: CASSRQGSSGEAFF

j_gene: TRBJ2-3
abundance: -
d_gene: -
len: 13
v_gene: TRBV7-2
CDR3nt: TGTGCCAGCAGGGACAGTAGCACAGATACGCAGTATTTT
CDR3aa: CASRDSSTDTQYF

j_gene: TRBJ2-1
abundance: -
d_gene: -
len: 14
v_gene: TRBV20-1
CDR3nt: TGCAGTGCCACCCCGTGGAACTCCCCCAATGAGCAGTTCTTC
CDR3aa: CSATPWNSPNEQFF

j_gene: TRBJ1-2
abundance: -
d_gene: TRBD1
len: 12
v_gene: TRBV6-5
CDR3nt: TGTGCCAGCAGAAGGACAGGGGATGGCTACACCTTC
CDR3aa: CASRRTGDGYTF

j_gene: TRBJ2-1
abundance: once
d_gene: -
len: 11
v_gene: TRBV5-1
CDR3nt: TGCGCCAGCAGCTTTGAGCGCCAGCAGTTCTTC
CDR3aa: CASSFERQQFF

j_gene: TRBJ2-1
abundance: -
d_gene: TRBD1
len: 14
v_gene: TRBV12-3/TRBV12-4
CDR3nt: TGTGCCAGCAGTAGCTGGACAGGATACAATGAGCAGTTCTTC
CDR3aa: CASSSWTGYNEQFF

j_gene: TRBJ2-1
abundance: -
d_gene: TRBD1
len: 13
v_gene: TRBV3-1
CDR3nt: TGTGCCAGCAGCCAGATACCGGGACAGGCACGGTTCTTC
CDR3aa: CASSQIPGQARFF

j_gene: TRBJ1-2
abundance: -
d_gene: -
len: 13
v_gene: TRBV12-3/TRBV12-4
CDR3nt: TGTGCCAGCAGTACGGGGGGGGCCTATGGCTACACCTTC
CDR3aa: CASSTGGAYGYTF

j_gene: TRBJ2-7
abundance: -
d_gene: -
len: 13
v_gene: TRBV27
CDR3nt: TGTGCCGGCAGGGCCGGCGGTACCTACGAGCAGTACTTC
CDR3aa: CAGRAGGTYEQYF

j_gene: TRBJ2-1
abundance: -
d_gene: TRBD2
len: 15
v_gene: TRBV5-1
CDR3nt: TGCGCCAGCAGCTTGGGTAATAGCGGGGGCAATGAGCAGTTCTTC
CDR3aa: CASSLGNSGGNEQFF

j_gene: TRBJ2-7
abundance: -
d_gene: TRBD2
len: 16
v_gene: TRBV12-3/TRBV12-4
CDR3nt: TGTGCCAGCAGCTCTGGTACGACTAGCTCCTACAATGAGCAGTACTTC
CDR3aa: CASSSGTTSSYNEQYF